The rows below give T cell receptor beta chains drawn from one sample of a study of identifying expanded T cells in peripheral blood. The method was immunoSEQ multiplex PCR; TCRdb's version includes in-frame clones alone and lacks a portion of them. The sample has roughly 100,000 clones, approximately 88% seen once. Sequenced material: blood. Receptors were obtained from a person aged 18 to 70 in good health. CDR3s include the opening cysteine and the closing phenylalanine or tryptophan. D genes are given only for firm matches. Not every row has a clone size; where given, it reads once, few, many or a size class.

j_call,v_call,d_call,clone_size,cdr3_nt,cdr3_aa
TRBJ1-5,TRBV7-8,TRBD1,once,TGTGCCAGCAGCTCTCTAGGGGGTCAGGGGGCGCGAAGCAATCAGCCCCAGCATTTT,CASSSLGGQGARSNQPQHF
TRBJ2-1,TRBV6-5,-,-,TGTGCCAGCAGTTACTTACAGGGAGCCAATGAGCAGTTCTTC,CASSYLQGANEQFF
TRBJ1-2,TRBV4-3,-,-,TGCGCCAGCAGCCAAGATTTCGGGAGCTACACCTTC,CASSQDFGSYTF
TRBJ2-3,TRBV9,TRBD2,-,TGTGCCAGCAGCCTCAATACGCGGGGGTTAGTCACAGATACGCAGTATTTT,CASSLNTRGLVTDTQYF
TRBJ2-3,TRBV7-2,-,-,TGTGCCAGCAGCTGGGACACAGATACGCAGTATTTT,CASSWDTDTQYF
TRBJ1-4,TRBV11-2,-,-,TGTGCCAGCAGCTCGGGAGCAACTAATGAAAAACTGTTTTTT,CASSSGATNEKLFF
TRBJ2-7,TRBV5-4,TRBD2,-,TGTGCCAGCAGCTACGGGGGGGCCGCGTACGAGCAGTACTTC,CASSYGGAAYEQYF
TRBJ2-7,TRBV5-1,TRBD1,-,TGCGCCAGCAGCCCTCGAACCTCCGGGACAGGGGGCGTCGAGCAGTACTTC,CASSPRTSGTGGVEQYF
TRBJ2-7,TRBV6-5,-,-,TGTGCCAGCCGTGATAGCTCCTACGAGCAGTACTTC,CASRDSSYEQYF
TRBJ1-4,TRBV27,-,-,TGTGCCAGCAGTAAAACAGGGATTTCTGAAAAACTGTTTTTT,CASSKTGISEKLFF
TRBJ2-6,TRBV10-3,-,-,TGTGCCATCAGTTTCAGGGCTAAGGGGGCTGGGGCCAACGTCCTGACTTTC,CAISFRAKGAGANVLTF
TRBJ1-3,TRBV30,-,-,TGTGCCGCCTTCAGGGGATCGGGGGGAAACACCATATATTTT,CAAFRGSGGNTIYF
TRBJ2-4,TRBV5-5,-,-,TGTGCCAGCAGCTTGATACAGGCCGCTATAGCCAAAAACATTCAGTACTTC,CASSLIQAAIAKNIQYF
TRBJ1-6,TRBV10-3,TRBD1,-,TGTGCCATCAGTGAGGCCGGACAGGGGTATTCACCCCTCCACTTT,CAISEAGQGYSPLHF
TRBJ1-2,TRBV5-1,TRBD1,-,TGCGCCAGCACCTTTGACAGGGAGGTCTATGGCTACACCTTC,CASTFDREVYGYTF
TRBJ2-4,TRBV11-1,-,-,TGTGCCAGCAGCTTAATAGGCAAAAACATTCAGTACTTC,CASSLIGKNIQYF
TRBJ2-1,TRBV9,TRBD1,-,TGTGCCAGCAGCTCAAACCTCCGGGACAGGGTAGGGTCAGAGCAGTTCTTC,CASSSNLRDRVGSEQFF
TRBJ2-7,TRBV11-3,TRBD1,-,TGTGCCAGCAGCTTAAGGACAGGGACCAGCTACGAGCAGTACTTC,CASSLRTGTSYEQYF
TRBJ1-1,TRBV6-5,-,-,TGTGCCAGCAGTTCGGTCTTCGCTGAAGCTTTCTTT,CASSSVFAEAFF
TRBJ2-1,TRBV11-2,-,-,TGTGCCAGCAGCTTGGACTTACCATCTCATGAGCAGTTCTTC,CASSLDLPSHEQFF
TRBJ1-2,TRBV28,-,-,TGTGCCAGCAGCCCGCGGACCGAGTGGTATGGCTACACCTTC,CASSPRTEWYGYTF
TRBJ2-7,TRBV7-8,-,-,TGTGCCAGCACTACAGGGTCCTACGAGCAGTACTTC,CASTTGSYEQYF
TRBJ2-5,TRBV6-1,-,-,TGTGCCAGCAGTGAAGGGCCCGGGGAGACCCAGTACTTC,CASSEGPGETQYF
TRBJ1-5,TRBV15,TRBD1,-,TGTGCCACCAGCAGGGGACAGGGGACCCTCAATCAGCCCCAGCATTTT,CATSRGQGTLNQPQHF
TRBJ2-7,TRBV13,-,-,TGTGCCAGCAGCCCCTCGGTCCGTAGAATGCCCTACGAGCAGTACTTC,CASSPSVRRMPYEQYF
TRBJ1-4,TRBV11-2,-,-,TGTGCCAGCAGCTCAGTGGGGGGTCCGACAAAAAAACTGTTTTTT,CASSSVGGPTKKLFF
TRBJ1-2,TRBV29-1,TRBD1,-,TGCAGCGTCCGGGGACAGGGCAACTATGGCTACACCTTC,CSVRGQGNYGYTF
TRBJ2-5,TRBV10-1,-,-,TGCGCCAGCAGTGCGACTCTCAGGGCAGGGGAGACCCAGTACTTC,CASSATLRAGETQYF
TRBJ2-5,TRBV5-1,-,-,TGCGCCAGCAGCGTGGGGGCTAGCGGCCAAGAGACCCAGTACTTC,CASSVGASGQETQYF
TRBJ2-7,TRBV9,TRBD2,-,TGTGCCAGCAGCTCCACAGGACTAGCGGGGGGCGAGCAGTACTTC,CASSSTGLAGGEQYF
TRBJ2-7,TRBV10-1,-,-,TGCGCCAGCAGTGAAAGAGGGCTGGGCGAGCAGTACTTC,CASSERGLGEQYF